Sequencing of this T cell receptor beta chain was carried out in a study of OX40 agonist ivuxolimab in advanced cancers. Study as a whole: Every 2 weeks, ivuxolimab was infused into the patients intravenously at between 0.01 and 10 mg/kg. Subjects had a mean age of about 65 years, with a range of about 23 to 85; around 83% were male.

Here immunoSEQ multiplex PCR was the method, and the copy in TCRdb shows in-frame clones only, minus some. The repertoire holds about 76,000 clones, with over 75% as singletons. Germline V gene sequence: CDR1 SGHDT, CDR2 YYEEEE. V lost 4 bases to trimming and J lost 7 bases, with 21 bases between them. The CDR3 has 15 amino acids. The gene calls are TRBV5-6 and TRBJ2-7; D is perhaps TRBD2 (6 bases). The clonotype was recovered from an adult with an advanced solid tumor such as melanoma, head and neck, liver or kidney cancer. The sequenced sample was CD4+ or CD8+ T cells sorted from blood, obtained in a trial of the OX40 agonist ivuxolimab. CDR3 loop: CASSRTGGAPREQYF. The CDR3 DNA sequence: TGTGCCAGCAGCCGGACGGGCGGGGCTCCGAGGGAGCAGTACTTC.